The rows below give T cell receptor beta chains drawn from one sample of a study of CD8+ T cells in alopecia areata. Profiled with immunoSEQ multiplex PCR; TCRdb holds only in-frame clones, not every one. The table includes about 250,000 clones, 60% detected once. Here the sequenced sample was CD4+ T cells sorted from blood, taken around week 54, from a patient treated with tofacitinib. The receptors originated from a human donor with alopecia areata. The CDR3 runs from the conserved cysteine through the conserved F or W. The D gene is left open where the match is weak. Some rows have no size entry. The others give once, few or many, or a class for an expanded clone.

-,TRBJ2-1,TRBV30,TRBD1,CAWSGTGVNEQFF,TGTGCCTGGAGTGGGACAGGGGTCAATGAGCAGTTCTTC
-,TRBJ2-5,TRBV29-1,-,CSVAVGSYQETQYF,TGCAGCGTAGCAGTGGGATCCTACCAAGAGACCCAGTACTTC
-,TRBJ1-4,TRBV29-1,TRBD1,CSGKMTGSNEKLFF,TGCAGCGGCAAGATGACAGGGTCTAATGAAAAACTGTTTTTT
-,TRBJ1-4,TRBV30,-,CAWSTPGAGANEKLFF,TGTGCCTGGAGTACCCCTGGGGCAGGGGCAAATGAAAAACTGTTTTTT
-,TRBJ1-6,TRBV5-1,-,CASSTGLGNSPLHF,TGCGCCAGCAGCACCGGACTGGGTAATTCACCCCTCCACTTT
-,TRBJ1-6,TRBV14,-,CASSQGQNSPLHF,TGTGCCAGCAGCCAGGGACAAAATTCACCCCTCCACTTT
-,TRBJ2-1,TRBV15,-,CATSRDPYDNEQFF,TGTGCCACCAGCAGAGACCCTTACGACAATGAGCAGTTCTTC
few,TRBJ2-7,TRBV15,-,CATSRDLADYEQYF,TGTGCCACCAGCAGAGATCTGGCGGACTACGAGCAGTACTTC
-,TRBJ1-1,TRBV18,-,CASSQNLVGDTEAFF,TGTGCCAGCTCACAAAATCTAGTTGGTGACACTGAAGCTTTCTTT
-,TRBJ2-2,TRBV27,TRBD1,CASRTGQGPGSGELFF,TGTGCCAGCAGGACCGGACAGGGGCCAGGATCCGGGGAGCTGTTTTTT
-,TRBJ2-3,TRBV7-9,-,CASSQRSTDTQYF,TGTGCCAGCAGCCAGAGAAGCACAGATACGCAGTATTTT
few,TRBJ1-2,TRBV29-1,TRBD1,CSVVGQGAWGYTF,TGCAGCGTTGTCGGACAGGGGGCTTGGGGCTACACCTTC
few,TRBJ1-1,TRBV29-1,-,CSVGREAEAFF,TGCAGCGTTGGCAGGGAAGCTGAAGCTTTCTTT
-,TRBJ2-2,TRBV5-1,-,CASSLRRDTGELFF,TGCGCCAGCAGTCTCAGACGGGACACCGGGGAGCTGTTTTTT
-,TRBJ1-5,TRBV9,-,CASSPSPRNQPQHF,TGTGCCAGCAGCCCTTCGCCCCGGAATCAGCCCCAGCATTTT
-,TRBJ2-3,TRBV6-1,-,CASSEADGPDTQYF,TGTGCCAGCAGTGAAGCCGACGGGCCAGATACGCAGTATTTT
-,TRBJ2-3,TRBV7-9,TRBD2,CASSSGGAGRRDTQYF,TGTGCCAGCAGCTCCGGGGGAGCGGGGCGGAGGGATACGCAGTATTTT
few,TRBJ1-3,TRBV2,-,CASSEERGNTIYF,TGTGCCAGCAGTGAGGAGAGGGGAAACACCATATATTTT
once,TRBJ1-3,TRBV30,-,CAWLGNTIYF,TGTGCCTGGCTGGGAAACACCATATATTTT
few,TRBJ1-1,TRBV6-5,TRBD1,CASSADRIMNTEAFF,TGTGCCAGCAGTGCGGACAGGATAATGAACACTGAAGCTTTCTTT
-,TRBJ2-3,TRBV5-1,-,CASSLGPITDTQYF,TGCGCCAGCAGCTTGGGACCTATCACAGATACGCAGTATTTT
-,TRBJ1-2,TRBV29-1,TRBD1,CSVGQGARYGYTF,TGCAGCGTCGGACAGGGCGCACGGTATGGCTACACCTTC
-,TRBJ2-3,TRBV29-1,-,CSVYQGTSTDTQYF,TGCAGCGTTTACCAGGGGACTAGCACAGATACGCAGTATTTT
-,TRBJ2-6,TRBV9,-,CASSSHSGANVLTF,TGTGCCAGCAGCTCGCACTCTGGGGCCAACGTCCTGACTTTC
-,TRBJ2-5,TRBV29-1,-,CSVGGETQYF,TGCAGCGTTGGAGGAGAGACCCAGTACTTC
once,TRBJ1-1,TRBV14,-,CASSQELRAEAFF,TGTGCCAGCAGCCAAGAATTGAGGGCTGAAGCTTTCTTT
-,TRBJ2-3,TRBV4-2,-,CASSQDRTDTQYF,TGTGCCAGCAGCCAAGATCGGACAGATACGCAGTATTTT
-,TRBJ2-7,TRBV29-1,-,CSVEEAQGYEQYF,TGCAGCGTTGAAGAAGCCCAGGGATACGAGCAGTACTTC
-,TRBJ2-5,TRBV18,-,CASSPSGRETQYF,TGTGCCAGCTCACCCTCAGGGAGGGAGACCCAGTACTTC
-,TRBJ1-6,TRBV6-5,-,CASRPGPGSPLHF,TGTGCCAGCAGGCCGGGCCCTGGTTCACCCCTCCACTTT
few,TRBJ2-3,TRBV18,TRBD1,CASSPRQGSTDTQYF,TGTGCCAGCTCACCTAGACAGGGGAGCACAGATACGCAGTATTTT
-,TRBJ2-7,TRBV30,TRBD2,CACSGGGYEQYF,TGTGCCTGCTCCGGGGGGGGGTACGAGCAGTACTTC
-,TRBJ2-6,TRBV6-5,-,CASGPGRSGANVLTF,TGTGCCAGCGGGCCCGGGCGGTCTGGGGCCAACGTCCTGACTTTC
-,TRBJ1-2,TRBV6-6,-,CASSSNLDTKGYTF,TGTGCCAGCAGTTCGAACCTGGACACTAAGGGCTACACCTTC
-,TRBJ2-7,TRBV13,-,CASSLGHTSEQYF,TGTGCCAGCAGCTTAGGGCATACCAGCGAGCAGTACTTC
-,TRBJ1-5,TRBV5-4,-,CASSSDSDQPQHF,TGTGCCAGCAGCTCCGACAGCGATCAGCCCCAGCATTTT
-,TRBJ1-2,TRBV6-5,-,CASSVSQGSYGYTF,TGTGCCAGCAGTGTCAGTCAGGGAAGCTATGGCTACACCTTC
few,TRBJ2-1,TRBV2,-,CASSRRGVDEQFF,TGTGCCAGCAGTCGCAGGGGGGTTGATGAGCAGTTCTTC
few,TRBJ1-4,TRBV5-6,-,CASSPGGPGKLFF,TGTGCCAGCAGCCCCGGCGGGCCTGGAAAACTGTTTTTT
-,TRBJ1-1,TRBV5-6,-,CASSIVVNTEAFF,TGTGCCAGCAGCATCGTGGTCAACACTGAAGCTTTCTTT
-,TRBJ1-4,TRBV19,-,CASRDRRRANNEKLFF,TGTGCCAGTAGGGACCGCCGCCGGGCAAATAATGAAAAACTGTTTTTT
few,TRBJ1-5,TRBV2,-,CASRGTMAQPQHF,TGTGCCAGCAGAGGGACGATGGCTCAGCCCCAGCATTTT
-,TRBJ2-5,TRBV5-1,-,CASSSAGSETQYF,TGCGCCAGCAGCTCGGCGGGCTCAGAGACCCAGTACTTC
-,TRBJ2-7,TRBV30,-,CAWSGSVTSSYEQYF,TGTGCCTGGAGTGGTTCGGTTACCAGCTCCTACGAGCAGTACTTC